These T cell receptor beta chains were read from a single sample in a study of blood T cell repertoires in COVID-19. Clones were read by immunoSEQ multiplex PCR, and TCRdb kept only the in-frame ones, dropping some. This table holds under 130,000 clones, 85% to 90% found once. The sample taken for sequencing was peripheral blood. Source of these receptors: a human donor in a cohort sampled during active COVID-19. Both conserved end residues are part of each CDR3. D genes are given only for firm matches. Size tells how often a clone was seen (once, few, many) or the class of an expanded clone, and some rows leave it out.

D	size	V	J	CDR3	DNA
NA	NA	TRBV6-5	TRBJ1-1	CASSSPVRGSEAFF	TGTGCCAGCAGTTCACCAGTCAGGGGCTCTGAAGCTTTCTTT
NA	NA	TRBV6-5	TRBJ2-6	CASTRRSGANVLTF	TGTGCCAGCACCAGGCGTTCTGGGGCCAACGTCCTGACTTTC
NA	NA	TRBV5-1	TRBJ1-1	CASATGVTIEAFF	TGCGCCAGCGCGACCGGGGTAACCATTGAAGCTTTCTTT
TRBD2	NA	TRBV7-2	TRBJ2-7	CASSSGLAGVGEQYF	TGTGCCAGCAGCTCCGGACTAGCGGGAGTCGGGGAGCAGTACTTC
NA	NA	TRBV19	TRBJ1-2	CASKQGRDYGYTF	TGTGCCAGTAAACAGGGAAGGGACTATGGCTACACCTTC
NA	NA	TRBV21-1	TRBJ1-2	CASSKNLRDTYYGYTF	TGTGCCAGCAGCAAAAATCTTCGGGACACCTACTATGGCTACACCTTC
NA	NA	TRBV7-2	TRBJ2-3	CASSLAGAGTDTQYF	TGTGCCAGCAGCTTAGCGGGGGCGGGCACAGATACGCAGTATTTT
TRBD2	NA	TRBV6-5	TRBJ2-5	CASTMAGRGETQYF	TGTGCCAGCACCATGGCAGGGAGGGGAGAGACCCAGTACTTC
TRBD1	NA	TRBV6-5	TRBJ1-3	CASRRQGVNTIYF	TGTGCCAGCAGAAGACAGGGTGTCAACACCATATATTTT
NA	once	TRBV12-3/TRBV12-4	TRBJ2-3	CASSPGTDTQYF	TGTGCCAGCAGTCCAGGGACAGATACGCAGTATTTT
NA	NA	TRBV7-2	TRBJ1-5	CASSPGGSSNQPQHF	TGTGCCAGCAGCCCTGGGGGGTCGAGCAATCAGCCCCAGCATTTT
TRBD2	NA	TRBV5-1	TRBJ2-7	CASRSAGAYEQYF	TGCGCCAGCAGATCAGCGGGAGCCTACGAGCAGTACTTC
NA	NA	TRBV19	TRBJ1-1	CASSITVNTEAFF	TGTGCCAGTAGTATAACAGTGAACACTGAAGCTTTCTTT
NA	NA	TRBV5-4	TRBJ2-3	CASSLIVVSAATDTQYF	TGTGCCAGCAGCTTAATCGTCGTTTCGGCGGCCACAGATACGCAGTATTTT
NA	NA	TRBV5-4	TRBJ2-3	CASSFPRSTQYF	TGTGCCAGCAGCTTCCCGAGGAGCACGCAGTATTTT
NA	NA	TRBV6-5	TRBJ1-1	CASSLQGRGAEAFF	TGTGCCAGCAGTTTACAGGGACGTGGGGCTGAAGCTTTCTTT
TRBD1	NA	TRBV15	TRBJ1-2	CATSRDPPWGQESYGYTF	TGTGCCACCAGCAGAGACCCCCCCTGGGGACAGGAATCCTATGGCTACACCTTC
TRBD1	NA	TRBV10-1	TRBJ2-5	CASIGQGALLVETQYF	TGCGCCAGCATCGGACAGGGGGCGCTTCTTGTGGAGACCCAGTACTTC
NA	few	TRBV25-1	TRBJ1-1	CASSLTGTRAEAFF	TGTGCCAGCAGTTTGACCGGGACAAGGGCTGAAGCTTTCTTT
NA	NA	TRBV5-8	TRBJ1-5	CATGPWGLKTPQHF	TGTGCCACCGGTCCTTGGGGACTCAAAACGCCCCAGCATTTT
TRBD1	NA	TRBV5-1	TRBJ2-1	CASSPWTGTRYNEQFF	TGCGCCAGCAGCCCTTGGACAGGGACGAGATACAATGAGCAGTTCTTC
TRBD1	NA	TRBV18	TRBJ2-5	CASSRDRGTETQYF	TGTGCCAGCTCACGGGACAGGGGAACTGAGACCCAGTACTTC
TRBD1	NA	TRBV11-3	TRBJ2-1	CASSSTHGTGTLGEQFF	TGTGCCAGCAGCTCAACCCACGGGACAGGGACCCTAGGTGAGCAGTTCTTC
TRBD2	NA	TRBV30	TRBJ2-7	CACSAREGYEQYF	TGTGCCTGCTCGGCGCGGGAGGGCTACGAGCAGTACTTC
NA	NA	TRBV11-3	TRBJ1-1	CASSRGGRNTEAFF	TGTGCCAGCAGCCGGGGGGGACGAAACACTGAAGCTTTCTTT
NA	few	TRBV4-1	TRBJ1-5	CASSQDTGDNQPQHF	TGCGCCAGCAGCCAAGATACCGGGGACAATCAGCCCCAGCATTTT
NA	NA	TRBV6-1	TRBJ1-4	CASSEDWQANEKLFF	TGTGCCAGCAGTGAAGATTGGCAAGCTAATGAAAAACTGTTTTTT
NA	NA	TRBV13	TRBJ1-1	CASKDTDRNTEAFF	TGTGCCAGCAAAGACACCGATAGGAACACTGAAGCTTTCTTT
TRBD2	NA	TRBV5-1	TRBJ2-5	CASSLAGGLAGGEETQYF	TGCGCCAGCAGCTTGGCCGGTGGGCTAGCGGGGGGCGAAGAGACCCAGTACTTC
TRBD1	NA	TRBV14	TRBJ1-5	CASRSDRGRDQPQHF	TGTGCCAGCAGATCAGACAGGGGGCGTGATCAGCCCCAGCATTTT
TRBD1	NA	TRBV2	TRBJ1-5	CASSELMGQGHQPQHF	TGTGCCAGCAGTGAATTGATGGGACAGGGCCATCAGCCCCAGCATTTT
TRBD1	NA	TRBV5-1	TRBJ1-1	CASSPATGNLLGNTEAFF	TGCGCCAGCAGCCCGGCGACAGGGAATTTGTTGGGCAACACTGAAGCTTTCTTT
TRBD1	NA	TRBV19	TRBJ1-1	CASSITGTGRSNTEAFF	TGTGCCAGTAGTATAACCGGGACAGGGCGTTCTAACACTGAAGCTTTCTTT